The 18 T cell receptor beta chains reported below all come from one sample, sequenced in a study of prognosis after radiotherapy for stage I lung cancer. TCR beta CDR3 amplification from genomic DNA was performed by two-round multiplex PCR. Each TRBV and TRBJ gene had its own primer in the first PCR round. TCRdb called the multiplex PCR reads again in MiXCR, with one record for every CDR3 protein. Of nearly 25,000 distinct CDR3 sequences in the sample, about 37% were seen once. The sequenced sample was PBMCs, obtained before or after stereotactic body radiation therapy (not recorded which). The receptors originated from a donor over 45 with non-small cell lung cancer.

J is TRBJ1-2 and V is TRBV12-3 or TRBV12-4, with D hard to call. The CDR3 loop spans 13 amino acids. The V gene lost 3 bases and the J gene lost 6 bases, with 11 bases spanning the gap. The CDR3 is CASSLGSGNGYTF. The CDR3 coding sequence is TGTGCCAGCAGTTTGGGTAGCGGGAATGGCTACACCTTC.

This clonotype appeared many times. A much larger clonotype is one base distant, so this may be a read error. This chain joins TRBV27 and TRBJ2-7, with D uncertain. This CDR3 comprises 13 residues. Per the germline V gene, CDR1 is MNHEY and CDR2 is SMNVEV (reference sequence). The germline V and J ends were trimmed by 2 bases and 6 bases, with 11 bases remaining between them. CDR3 amino acids: CASSLITGCEQYF. The CDR3 DNA is TGTGCCAGCAGTTTAATAACGGGTTGCGAGCAGTACTTC.

The sample holds many counts of this clonotype. CDR3 protein: CASSIIWAESGANVLTF. The CDR3 region has the DNA TGTGCCAGTAGTATCATCTGGGCCGAGTCTGGGGCCAACGTCCTGACTTTC. This chain joins TRBV19 and TRBJ2-6; D unresolved. The V end was cut by 3 bases, the J end by 1 base, with 13 bases between. Germline V lookup: CDR1 LNHDA, CDR2 SQIVND (reference sequence). This CDR3 region has 17 residues.

In its sample, this clonotype was seen many times. The chain uses TRBV9 and TRBJ1-2, with D possibly being TRBD1 (6 bases). The CDR3 extends over 16 amino acids. Trimming stripped 2 bases from V and 3 bases from J, with 17 bases between. Germline V lookup: CDR1 SGDLS, CDR2 YYNGEE. The CDR3 sequence is CASSVEQGRGDYGYTF. Here the CDR3 DNA reads TGTGCCAGCAGCGTTGAACAGGGAAGGGGTGACTATGGCTACACCTTC.

This clonotype was recorded a few times. The chain carries TRBV5-4 and TRBJ2-7, with 13 bases that match TRBD2. The V gene end was trimmed by 4 bases and the J gene end by 3 bases; junction bases not matched to a gene: 4. CDR3 length: 15 residues. CDR1 is SGHNT and CDR2 is YYREEE in the germline V gene (reference sequence). CDR3 loop: CASSRTSGRVYEQYF. The CDR3 coding sequence is TGTGCCAGCAGCCGGACTAGCGGGAGAGTCTACGAGCAGTACTTC.

As to this clonotype: A much more abundant neighbour one base away suggests this may be a read error. The chain links TRBV20-1 to TRBJ1-1; D gene unclear. This CDR3 is built from 13 residues. Trimming removed 3 bases from V and 7 bases from J, with 15 bases in between. CDR1 and CDR2 (germline): DFQATT, SNEGSKA (reference sequence). CDR3 coding DNA: TGCAGTGCTAGGCCCCAGATGAGTGATGAAGCTTTCTTT. Protein sequence: CSARPQMSDEAFF.

In its sample, this clonotype was seen many times. A much bigger clone sits one base away, suggesting this may be a read error. The V and J genes are TRBV6-1 and TRBJ2-2, with 9 bases identical to TRBD1. Germline CDR1 is MNHNS and CDR2 is SASEGT. This CDR3 comprises 15 residues. Losses at the gene ends were 6 bases for V and 6 bases for J; bases not matched to a gene: 8. As DNA, the CDR3 is TGTGCCAGCAGATCCGGGACAGGGTACGCCGGGGAGCTGTTTTTT. Translated, it gives CASRSGTGYAGELFF.

The chain carries TRBV12-3 or TRBV12-4 and TRBJ2-3; 7 nucleotides line up with TRBD2. Losses at the gene ends were 1 base for V and 0 bases for J; bases not matched to a gene: 1. The CDR3 has 15 residues. CDR3: CASSLGLASTDTQYF. The CDR3 nucleotides are TGTGCCAGCAGTTTAGGACTAGCTAGCACAGATACGCAGTATTTT.

This rearrangement joins TRBV6-2 or TRBV6-3 to TRBJ2-7; 13 nucleotides match TRBD2. V lost 0 bases and J lost 2; bases outside the gene matches: 1. This CDR3 is 16 amino acids long. Germline CDR1 MNHEY, CDR2 SVGEGT. For the CDR3, the DNA is TGTGCCAGCAGTTACTCAGGGACTAGCGGGACCTACGAGCAGTACTTC. Its protein product is CASSYSGTSGTYEQYF.

With regard to this clonotype: A read error may be the cause here, since a much bigger clone is one base away. The gene calls are TRBV18 and TRBJ2-2; D is undetermined. Germline lookup yields CDR1 KGHSH and CDR2 LQKENI. This CDR3 is built from 16 residues. The DNA of the CDR3 is TGTGCCAGCTCACCACCCTGGTCATTGGCCACCGCGGAGCTGTTTTTT. Protein: CASSPPWSLATAELFF.

Note on this clonotype: It differs at one base from a far larger clone, so likely a read error. This chain joins TRBV6-6 and TRBJ2-7; 9 bases map to TRBD1. The germline CDR1 and CDR2 sequences are MNHNY and SVGAGI (reference sequence). CDR3 size: 15 residues. The CDR3 sequence is CASRREGTGTYEHYF. The CDR3 DNA reads TGTGCCAGCAGGAGGGAGGGGACAGGGACCTACGAGCATTACTTC.

This clonotype is judged medium-sized (0.01 to 0.1%). The chain's CDR3 is CASSSGTDYTF. The DNA of the CDR3 is TGTGCCAGCAGTTCGGGGACAGACTACACCTTC. The V gene is TRBV12-3 or TRBV12-4, the J gene TRBJ1-2; 7 positions agree with TRBD1. The CDR3 is 11 amino acids. The V and J ends lost 4 bases and 10 bases, in that order; junction bases with no gene match: 3.

This clonotype occurred many times. The rearrangement joins TRBV4-3 to TRBJ2-6; D is possibly TRBD1 (5 bases). Germline V gene data show CDR1 as LGHNA and CDR2 as YSLEER. The CDR3 contains 18 residues. The germline V and J ends were trimmed by 1 base and 2 bases, with 15 bases remaining between them. DNA of the CDR3: TGCGCCAGCAGCCAAGGCAGTAGGCTCAGGGCTGGGGCCAACGTCCTGACTTTC. It codes for CASSQGSRLRAGANVLTF.

The rearrangement links TRBV6-1 to TRBJ1-6; TRBD1 matches 8 bases. The trim removed 6 bases at V and 6 bases at J, leaving 4 bases unmatched. The germline CDR1 and CDR2 sequences are MNHNS and SASEGT. This CDR3 has 14 amino acids. The CDR3 DNA is TGTGCCAGCAGGGACAGGGCCGGTAATTCACCCCTCCACTTT. Translating it yields CASRDRAGNSPLHF.

This clonotype has at least ten counts. V usage is TRBV19 and J usage is TRBJ2-5, with TRBD2 identical over 15 bases. Germline V lookup: CDR1 LNHDA, CDR2 SQIVND (reference sequence). CDR3 length: 15 residues. After removal of 6 bases from V and 5 bases from J, the junction contained 4 bases not matched to a gene. The CDR3: CASSGTSGRIETQYF. For the CDR3, the DNA is TGTGCCAGTAGCGGGACTAGCGGGAGGATTGAGACCCAGTACTTC.

This clonotype has ten or more counts. This chain uses TRBV28 with TRBJ2-7; 12 nucleotides line up with TRBD2. Trimming took 5 bases from V and 4 from J; bases not matched to a gene: 6. The germline CDR1 and CDR2 sequences are MDHEN and SYDVKM. The CDR3 runs to 15 residues. The CDR3 sequence is CASSGLAGKGYEQYF. In DNA form, the CDR3 reads TGTGCCAGCAGTGGACTAGCGGGGAAAGGGTACGAGCAGTACTTC.

The gene calls are TRBV11-2 and TRBJ2-7; D is undetermined. CDR3 length: 13 residues. Between the trimmed V and J ends, which lost 2 bases and 3 bases, there was a span of 8 bases. Germline CDR1 SGHAT, CDR2 FQNNGV. CDR3: CASSLRDYYEQYF. Written as DNA, the CDR3 is TGTGCCAGCAGCTTACGAGATTACTACGAGCAGTACTTC.

In this sample, this clonotype turned up many times. The chain has TRBV24-1 and TRBJ2-3; tentatively, D is TRBD1 or TRBD2 (6 bases each). The CDR3 is made up of 17 amino acids. Trimming stripped 0 bases from V and 1 base from J, with 13 bases between. Per germline, CDR1 KGHDR and CDR2 SFDVKD. The CDR3 loop reads CATSDLLAGEGTDTQYF. CDR3 DNA sequence: TGTGCCACCAGTGATTTGCTCGCAGGGGAGGGCACAGATACGCAGTATTTT.